This passage covers 22 T cell receptor beta chains from one sample sequenced in a study of beta chain features in type 1 diabetes. Reverse transcription of all isolated RNA meant that expressed TCRB transcripts were sequenced. Only in-frame clones appear in the TCRdb table, and some are missing; sequencing was by immunoSEQ multiplex PCR. The repertoire holds some 330,000 clones, with 11% as singletons. The sample was naive CD4+ T cells from blood. The source is a woman under 40 in good health.

There are a few counts of this clone. The V call is TRBV12-2, the J call TRBJ2-7; TRBD2, the table's D call, was not compared with the DNA. TRBV12-2 is reported as a pseudogene. This CDR3 contains 12 residues. The CDR3 sequence: CARYDPGYEQYF. The DNA for the CDR3 is TGTGCAAGGTACGACCCCGGGTACGAGCAGTACTTC.

The table lists this clone with a few counts. The chain employs TRBV15 and TRBJ2-1; weak D call: TRBD1 (5 bases). In germline, CDR1 is LNHNV, CDR2 YYDKDF (reference sequence). V shed 2 bases and J shed 2 bases, with 10 bases lying between them. The CDR3 has 15 residues. CDR3 residues: CATSRLPTAYNEQFF. CDR3 DNA: TGTGCCACCAGCAGACTCCCGACAGCCTACAATGAGCAGTTCTTC.

This clone was recorded a few times. One junction end disagrees with the germline gene, perhaps due to a read error. The J gene is TRBJ2-1, the V gene TRBV5-4; TRBD1 matches 11 bases. From germline, CDR1 is SGHNT and CDR2 YYREEE (reference sequence). The length of the CDR3 is 14 residues. CDR3: CASSRGQGADEQFF. DNA of the CDR3: TGCGCCAGCAGCCGCGGACAGGGGGCGGATGAGCAGTTCTTC.

The CDR3 bases are TGTGCCAGCAGTTACACAGCACGGGGTTACACAGATACGCAGTATTTT. As protein: CASSYTARGYTDTQYF. The genes are TRBV6-5 and TRBJ2-3; TRBD2 is a possible D gene (5 bases). The V and J ends lost 2 bases and 2 bases respectively, with 14 bases between them. The CDR3 length is 16 residues. Germline assignment: CDR1 MNHEY and CDR2 SVGAGI.

This clone appeared a few times. The chain combines TRBV6-5 with TRBJ1-5; 7 nucleotides agree with TRBD1. V shed 7 bases, J shed 2 bases, and the junction held 5 bases outside the gene matches. The germline V gene encodes CDR1 MNHEY and CDR2 SVGAGI. The CDR3 runs 14 residues. This CDR3 reads CASKTDRGNQPQHF. The CDR3 DNA follows: TGTGCCAGCAAAACCGACAGGGGCAATCAGCCCCAGCATTTT.

V and J are TRBV2 and TRBJ2-7; 7 bases align to TRBD2. After removal of 6 bases from V and 0 bases from J, the junction contained 5 bases not matched to a gene. Germline loops: CDR1 SNHLY, CDR2 FYNNEI. The CDR3 spans 14 residues. The chain's CDR3 is CASRLAPSSYEQYF. Written as DNA, the CDR3 is TGTGCCAGCAGACTAGCGCCTAGCTCCTACGAGCAGTACTTC.

Only a few counts were recorded for this clone. The V gene is TRBV7-9, the J gene TRBJ2-2, with D perhaps TRBD2 (6 bases). Trimming shortened V by 1 base and J by 0 bases, and 18 bases separated the two germline ends. Per the germline V gene, CDR1 is SEHNR and CDR2 is FQNEAQ (reference sequence). The CDR3 is made up of 19 amino acids. CDR3 DNA sequence: TGTGCCAGCAGCTTAGTAGTAAGCCGGGACTTGCCGAACACCGGGGAGCTGTTTTTT. Translation gives CASSLVVSRDLPNTGELFF.

In its sample, this clone was seen a few times. The J gene is TRBJ2-7, the V gene TRBV29-1, with TRBD1 matching over 9 bases. CDR3 size: 14 residues. Looked up from germline, CDR1 is SQVTM and CDR2 is ANQGSEA. J lost 5 bases, V lost 5 bases, and 10 bases had no gene match. The chain's CDR3 is CSVLTRDRDHEQYF. In nucleotides, the CDR3 is TGCAGCGTTCTTACGCGGGACAGGGACCACGAGCAGTACTTC.

This clone was seen a handful of times. V and J are TRBV7-8 and TRBJ1-2; D possibly corresponds to TRBD1 (5 bases). The CDR3 runs 16 residues. The germline V gene has CDR1 SGHVS and CDR2 FQNEAQ. Trimming left V 5 bases short and J 7 bases short, with 23 bases between. For the CDR3, the DNA is TGTGCCAGCAGCCCCCTGGTGGGGAGGGGCAGTGGTGGCTACACCTTC. Translated: CASSPLVGRGSGGYTF.

V is TRBV5-1 and J is TRBJ2-7; 7 bases line up with TRBD1. The germline gives CDR1 SGHRS, CDR2 YFSETQ. This CDR3 comprises 13 residues. V lost 2 bases, J lost 3 bases, and 2 bases stayed unmatched. CDR3 sequence reads: CASSFGTDYEQYF. Here the CDR3 DNA reads TGCGCCAGCAGCTTTGGGACAGACTACGAGCAGTACTTC.

This clone occurred a few times. J is TRBJ2-7 and V is TRBV15, with TRBD2 identical over 13 bases. CDR1 LNHNV and CDR2 YYDKDF come from the germline V gene (reference sequence). The CDR3 contains 17 residues. Germline trimming cut 0 bases from V and 5 bases from J; bases unmatched to any gene: 7. The CDR3 is CATSREETSGRLHEQYF. CDR3 sequence (DNA): TGTGCCACCAGCAGAGAGGAGACTAGCGGGAGGCTCCACGAGCAGTACTTC.

The V and J genes are TRBV4-3 and TRBJ1-1; D gene uncertain. V lost 3 bases, J lost 6 bases, and 14 bases lay in between. Per the germline V gene, CDR1 is LGHNA and CDR2 is YSLEER. This CDR3 region has 14 residues. As DNA, the CDR3 is TGCGCCAGCAGCCAGACTTCTGGAACACCTGAAGCTTTCTTT. Translating it yields CASSQTSGTPEAFF.

The CDR3 is CASSLTGTSGLEQFF. CDR3 sequence (DNA): TGCGCCAGCAGCTTGACCGGGACTAGTGGTCTCGAGCAGTTCTTC. The V and J genes are TRBV5-1 and TRBJ2-1; TRBD2 matches 8 bases. The V gene's germline CDR1 is SGHRS and CDR2 YFSETQ. This CDR3 is 15 amino acids long. V shed 1 base, J shed 10 bases, and the junction held 10 bases outside the gene matches.

This clone was counted between two and nine times. The V and J genes are TRBV4-3 and TRBJ2-7; 10 bases match TRBD2. The junction had 5 bases not matched to a gene; V was cut back by 0 bases and J by 3 bases. CDR1 LGHNA and CDR2 YSLEER come from the germline V gene. The CDR3 is 16 residues long. The CDR3, as DNA: TGCGCCAGCAGCCAAGACACTAGCGGGGACATCTACGAGCAGTACTTC. It yields the protein CASSQDTSGDIYEQYF.

V usage is TRBV5-1 and J usage is TRBJ1-1; tentatively, D is TRBD1 (5 bases). Per the germline V gene, CDR1 is SGHRS and CDR2 is YFSETQ. This CDR3 is built from 15 residues. V lost 5 bases and J 0 bases, leaving 14 bases between the germline ends. For the CDR3, the DNA is TGCGCCAGCAGAGATACGGGACTTATGAACACTGAAGCTTTCTTT. Translating it yields CASRDTGLMNTEAFF. The full variable domain, rest sourced from reference TRBV5-1 and TRBJ1-1, is KAGVTQTPRYLIKTRGQQVTLSCSPISGHRSVSWYQQTPGQGLQFLFEYFSETQRNKGNFPGRFSGRQFSNSRSEMNVSTLELGDSALYLCASRDTGLMNTEAFFGQGTRLTVV.

This clone came up a few times. The chain joins TRBV28 to TRBJ2-7, with 7 positions matching TRBD1. V shed 7 bases and J 1 base; nucleotides not matched to a gene: 7. CDR3 length: 14 amino acids. Germline V gene data show CDR1 as MDHEN and CDR2 as SYDVKM. CDR3 protein: CASTSGTASYEQYF. In nucleotides, the CDR3 is TGTGCCAGCACGTCCGGGACAGCTTCCTACGAGCAGTACTTC. The full variable domain, with the rest looked up from reference TRBV28 and TRBJ2-7, is DVKVTQSSRYLVKRTGEKVFLECVQDMDHENMFWYRQDPGLGLRLIYFSYDVKMKEKGDIPEGYSVSREKKERFSLILESASTNQTSMYLCASTSGTASYEQYFGPGTRLTVT.

The sample holds a few counts of this clone. The chain recombines TRBV4-3 with TRBJ2-1; the match to TRBD2 covers 8 bases. The CDR3 is 17 residues long. Germline V lookup: CDR1 LGHNA, CDR2 YSLEER. J gave up 7 bases and V 0 bases, and 11 bases lay outside the gene matches. CDR3 in DNA: TGCGCCAGCAGCCAAGATCCAAGCGGGAGCGACTGGAATGAGCAGTTCTTC. It translates to CASSQDPSGSDWNEQFF.

This clone was detected only a few times. The CDR3 nucleotides read TGTGCCAGCAGCGCGCGGGATACGCAGTATTTT. It encodes CASSARDTQYF. The chain joins TRBV28 to TRBJ2-3; D gene unclear. The CDR3 spans 11 residues. The V gene lost 6 bases and the J gene lost 6 bases, with 7 bases spanning the gap. Per germline, CDR1 MDHEN and CDR2 SYDVKM.

This clone was observed a few times. The chain uses TRBV28 and TRBJ1-1; D might be TRBD1 (6 bases). Trimming removed 5 bases from V and 7 bases from J, with 17 bases in between. Per the germline V gene, CDR1 is MDHEN and CDR2 is SYDVKM. The CDR3 runs 14 residues. CDR3 protein: CASSPHRVIGEAFF. DNA for the CDR3: TGTGCCAGCAGTCCGCACAGGGTGATCGGTGAAGCTTTCTTT. The full variable domain, rest sourced from reference TRBV28 and TRBJ1-1, is DVKVTQSSRYLVKRTGEKVFLECVQDMDHENMFWYRQDPGLGLRLIYFSYDVKMKEKGDIPEGYSVSREKKERFSLILESASTNQTSMYLCASSPHRVIGEAFFGQGTRLTVV.

The genes are TRBV4-3 and TRBJ1-5, with 11 bases aligning to TRBD1. V shed 1 base, J shed 2 bases, and the junction held 1 base outside the gene matches. CDR1 and CDR2 (germline): LGHNA, YSLEER. CDR3 size: 16 residues. The CDR3 protein is CASSQGTGGRNQPQHF. CDR3 sequence (DNA): TGCGCCAGCAGCCAAGGGACAGGGGGCCGCAATCAGCCCCAGCATTTT.

Worth noting for this clone: The sample holds other DNA sequences that translate to the same CDR3. The rearrangement links TRBV18 to TRBJ2-3; 7 nucleotides align to TRBD1. This CDR3 comprises 15 residues. V was clipped by 2 bases and J by 1 base; unmatched bases: 3. The V gene's germline CDR1 is KGHSH and CDR2 LQKENI. The DNA of the CDR3 is TGTGCCAGCTCACCAGGACAGGCGGGCACAGATACGCAGTATTTT. It yields the protein CASSPGQAGTDTQYF.

The J gene is TRBJ2-3, the V gene TRBV12-5; 10 bases line up with TRBD2. Germline V gives CDR1 LGHNT, CDR2 FRNRAP. The CDR3 contains 14 residues. The junction had 10 bases not matched to a gene; V was cut back by 7 bases and J by 9 bases. The CDR3 protein is CASERSGRAGTQYF. In DNA, the CDR3 is TGTGCTAGTGAACGGAGCGGGAGGGCTGGAACGCAGTATTTT. The full variable domain, with the rest looked up from reference TRBV12-5 and TRBJ2-3, is DARVTQTPRHKVTEMGQEVTMRCQPILGHNTVFWYRQTMMQGLELLAYFRNRAPLDDSGMPKDRFSAEMPDATLATLKIQPSEPRDSAVYFCASERSGRAGTQYFGPGTRLTVL.